This entry describes one T cell receptor (beta chain). What it recognizes is unknown. V lost 6 bases and J lost 10, with 13 bases in between. CDR1 and CDR2 (germline): MRHNA, SNTAGT. CDR3 size: 13 residues. Expansion of antigen-specific CD4+ T cells with viral peptide pools was carried out by the ViraFEST assay before sequencing. Isolating CD4+ T cells followed ten to eleven days of culture. In the vaccine recipients, nucleocapsid antibodies were negative and there was no prior SARS-CoV-2 infection. This entry is derived from a study of vaccination effects on CD4 cells after COVID-19. Study-level background: Participants completed two doses of the BNT162b2 or mRNA-1273 vaccine. Broader study findings: Clones from infection and from vaccination both contracted markedly late after vaccination.

Sequencing was performed with immunoSEQ multiplex PCR; in TCRdb, only in-frame clones are kept and a portion is missing. The table records about 63,000 clones, around 75% of them present only once. The chain carries TRBV6-4 and TRBJ1-6, with D hard to call. The source was CD4+ T cells from PBMCs cultured with HCoV-OC43 spike peptides, collected before COVID-19 vaccination. The subset denotes: HCoV-OC43 spike overlapping peptide pool stimulation. The clonotype originates from a human donor who received a COVID-19 vaccine. The CDR3 nucleotides are TGTGCCAGCAGCGCGGTGCAAGGCTCACCCCTCCACTTT. This encodes CASSAVQGSPLHF.